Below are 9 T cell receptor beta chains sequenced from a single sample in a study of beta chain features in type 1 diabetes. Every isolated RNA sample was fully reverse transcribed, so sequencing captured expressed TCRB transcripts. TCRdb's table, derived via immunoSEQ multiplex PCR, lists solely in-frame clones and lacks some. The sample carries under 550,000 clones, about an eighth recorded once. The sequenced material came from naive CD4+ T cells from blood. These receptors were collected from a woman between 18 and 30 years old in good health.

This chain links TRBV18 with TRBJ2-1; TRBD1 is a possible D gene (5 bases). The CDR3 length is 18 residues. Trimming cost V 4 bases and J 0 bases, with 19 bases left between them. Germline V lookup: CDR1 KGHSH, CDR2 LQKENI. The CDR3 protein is CASSLTTQGVPSYNEQFF. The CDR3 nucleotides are TGTGCCAGCTCACTAACGACTCAAGGGGTCCCCTCCTACAATGAGCAGTTCTTC. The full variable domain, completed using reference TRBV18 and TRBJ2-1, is NAGVMQNPRHLVRRRGQEARLRCSPMKGHSHVYWYRQLPEEGLKFMVYLQKENIIDESGMPKERFSAEFPKEGPSILRIQQVVRGDSAAYFCASSLTTQGVPSYNEQFFGPGTRLTVL.

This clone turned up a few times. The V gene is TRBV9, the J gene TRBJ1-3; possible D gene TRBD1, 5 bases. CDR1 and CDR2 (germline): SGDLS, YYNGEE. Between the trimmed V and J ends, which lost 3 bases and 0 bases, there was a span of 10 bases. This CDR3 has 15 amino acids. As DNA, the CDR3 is TGTGCCAGCAGCGGACGACAGAGCTCTGGAAACACCATATATTTT. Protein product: CASSGRQSSGNTIYF.

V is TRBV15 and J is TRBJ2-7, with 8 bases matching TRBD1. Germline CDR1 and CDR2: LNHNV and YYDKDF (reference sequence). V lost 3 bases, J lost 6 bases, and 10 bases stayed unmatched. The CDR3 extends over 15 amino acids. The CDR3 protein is CATSRKTGEGGEQYV. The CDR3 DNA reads TGTGCCACCAGCAGGAAGACAGGGGAAGGGGGCGAGCAGTACGTC.

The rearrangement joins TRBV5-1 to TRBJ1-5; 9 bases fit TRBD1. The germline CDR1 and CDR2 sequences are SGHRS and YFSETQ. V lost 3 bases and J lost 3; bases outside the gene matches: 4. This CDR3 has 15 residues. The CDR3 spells CASSWGTGNNQPQHF. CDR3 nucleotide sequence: TGCGCCAGCAGCTGGGGGACAGGGAACAATCAGCCCCAGCATTTT.

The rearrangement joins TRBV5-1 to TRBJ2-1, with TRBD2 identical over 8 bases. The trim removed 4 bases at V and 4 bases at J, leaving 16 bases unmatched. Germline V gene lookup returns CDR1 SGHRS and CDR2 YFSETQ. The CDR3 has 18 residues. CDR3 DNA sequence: TGCGCCAGCAGCCCGCGTAAACCGGGACTAGGTTGGTACAATGAGCAGTTCTTC. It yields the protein CASSPRKPGLGWYNEQFF.

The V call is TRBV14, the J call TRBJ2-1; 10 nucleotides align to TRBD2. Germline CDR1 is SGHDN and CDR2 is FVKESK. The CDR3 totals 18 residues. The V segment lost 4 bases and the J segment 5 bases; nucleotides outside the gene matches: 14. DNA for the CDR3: TGTGCCAGCAGCCGACACAGCGGGAGGGCCCTCACAAACAATGAGCAGTTCTTC. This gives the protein CASSRHSGRALTNNEQFF.

The CDR3 coding sequence is TGTGCCAGTAGTATAGGGGGAGGTTACCCGGCCAAAAACATTCAGTACTTC. Its protein product is CASSIGGGYPAKNIQYF. V and J are TRBV19 and TRBJ2-4; the D gene is possibly TRBD2 (6 bases). Trimming stripped 1 base from V and 1 base from J, with 14 bases between. The germline gives CDR1 LNHDA, CDR2 SQIVND (reference sequence). This CDR3 has 17 amino acids.

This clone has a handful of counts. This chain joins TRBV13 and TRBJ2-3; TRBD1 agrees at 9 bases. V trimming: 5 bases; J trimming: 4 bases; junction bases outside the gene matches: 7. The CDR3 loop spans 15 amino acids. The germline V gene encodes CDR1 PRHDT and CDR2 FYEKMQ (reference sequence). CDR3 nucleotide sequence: TGTGCCAGCAGCACCCGACAGGGGGTTTCAGATACGCAGTATTTT. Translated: CASSTRQGVSDTQYF.

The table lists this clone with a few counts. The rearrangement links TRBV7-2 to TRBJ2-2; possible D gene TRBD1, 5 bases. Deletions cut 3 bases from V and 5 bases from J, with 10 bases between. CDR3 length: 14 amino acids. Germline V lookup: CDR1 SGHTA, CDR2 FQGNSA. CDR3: CASSFSQGTGELFF. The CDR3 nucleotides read TGTGCCAGCAGCTTCTCGCAGGGTACCGGGGAGCTGTTTTTT.